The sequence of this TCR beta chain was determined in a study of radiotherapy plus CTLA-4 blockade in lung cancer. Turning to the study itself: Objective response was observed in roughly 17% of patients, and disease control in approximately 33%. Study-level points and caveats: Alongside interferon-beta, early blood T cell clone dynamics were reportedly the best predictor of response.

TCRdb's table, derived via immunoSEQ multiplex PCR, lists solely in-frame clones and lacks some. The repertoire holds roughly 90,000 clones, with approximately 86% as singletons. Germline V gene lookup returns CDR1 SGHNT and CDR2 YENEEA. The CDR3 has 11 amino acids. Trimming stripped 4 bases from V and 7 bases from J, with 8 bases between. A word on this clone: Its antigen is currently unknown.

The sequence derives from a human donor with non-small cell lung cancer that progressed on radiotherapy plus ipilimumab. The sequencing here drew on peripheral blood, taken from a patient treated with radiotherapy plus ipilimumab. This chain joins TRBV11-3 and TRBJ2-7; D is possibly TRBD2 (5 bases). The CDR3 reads CASSSEGEQYF. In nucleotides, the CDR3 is TGTGCCAGCAGCTCCGAGGGTGAGCAGTACTTC.